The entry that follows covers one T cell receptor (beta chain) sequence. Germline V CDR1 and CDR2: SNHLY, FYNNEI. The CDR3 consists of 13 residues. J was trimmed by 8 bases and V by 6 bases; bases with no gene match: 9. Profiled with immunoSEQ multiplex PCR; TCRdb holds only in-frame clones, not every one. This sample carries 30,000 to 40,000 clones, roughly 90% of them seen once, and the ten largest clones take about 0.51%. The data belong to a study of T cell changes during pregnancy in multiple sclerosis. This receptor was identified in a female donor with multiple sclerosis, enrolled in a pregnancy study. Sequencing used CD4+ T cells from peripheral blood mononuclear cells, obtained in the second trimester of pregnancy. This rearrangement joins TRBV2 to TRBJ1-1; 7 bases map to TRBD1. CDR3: CASSGGRGQEAFF. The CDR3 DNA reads TGTGCCAGCAGCGGAGGACGGGGACAGGAAGCTTTCTTT. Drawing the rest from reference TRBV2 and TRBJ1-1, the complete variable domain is EPEVTQTPSHQVTQMGQEVILRCVPISNHLYFYWYRQILGQKVEFLVSFYNNEISEKSEIFDDQFSVERPDGSNFTLKIRSTKLEDSAMYFCASSGGRGQEAFFGQGTRLTVV.